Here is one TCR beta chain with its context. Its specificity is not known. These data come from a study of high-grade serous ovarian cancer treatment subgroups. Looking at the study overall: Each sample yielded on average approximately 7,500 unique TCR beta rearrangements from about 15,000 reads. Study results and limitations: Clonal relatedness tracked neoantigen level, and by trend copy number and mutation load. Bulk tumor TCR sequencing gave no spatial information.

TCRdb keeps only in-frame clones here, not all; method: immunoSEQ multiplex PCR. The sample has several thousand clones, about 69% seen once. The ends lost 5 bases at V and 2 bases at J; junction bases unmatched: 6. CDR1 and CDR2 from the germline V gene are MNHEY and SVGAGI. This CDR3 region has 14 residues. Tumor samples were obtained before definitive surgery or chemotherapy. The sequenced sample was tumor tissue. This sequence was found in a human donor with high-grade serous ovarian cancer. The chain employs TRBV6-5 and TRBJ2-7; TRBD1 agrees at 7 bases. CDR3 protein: CASSAGDSTYEQYF. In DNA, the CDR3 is TGTGCCAGCAGTGCCGGGGACAGCACCTACGAGCAGTACTTC.